This TCR beta chain is drawn from a study of cytomegalovirus exposure and HLA in healthy donors. Comment on this clone: Its antigen is undetermined.

Broader study findings: Some public TCRs appeared in many individuals, while most sequences were rare.

Primers: 60 Vbeta forward and 13 Jbeta reverse. Clones were sequenced by immunoSEQ multiplex PCR, and TCRdb holds only the in-frame ones, with some missing. This sample has 200,000 or so clones, with approximately 81% found just once. Germline CDR1 LNHNV, CDR2 YYDKDF (reference sequence). The CDR3 has 13 amino acids. Trimming shortened V by 2 bases and J by 14 bases, and 13 bases separated the two germline ends. Sequencing was performed on PBMCs. The chain links TRBV15 to TRBJ1-6; no clear D. The receptor comes from a man younger than 40 in good health and CMV-seronegative. CDR3 bases: TGTGCCACCAGCAGATTCGTGGAGGCGGCCCTCCACTTT. It is translated as CATSRFVEAALHF.